Following are 21 T cell receptor beta chains from one sample sequenced in a study of blood T cell repertoires in COVID-19. Measured with immunoSEQ multiplex PCR; TCRdb has only the in-frame clones, and not every one. The sample contains around 140,000 clones, 86% of which appear only once. Sequencing was done on a sample of peripheral blood. The receptors here all came from a woman in her 70s with COVID-19, enrolled during active disease.

The chain employs TRBV7-3 and TRBJ2-6; D is unresolved. Germline loops: CDR1 SGHTA, CDR2 FQGTGA. The CDR3 loop spans 15 amino acids. V lost 4 bases and J 0 bases, leaving 7 bases between the germline ends. CDR3 amino acids: CASSSRTSGANVLTF. The CDR3 DNA reads as TGTGCCAGCAGCTCGAGAACCTCTGGGGCCAACGTCCTGACTTTC.

The CDR3 loop reads CASSHGGLAGEETQYF. The CDR3 DNA reads TGTGCCAGCAGCCACGGGGGACTAGCGGGGGAAGAGACCCAGTACTTC. This chain links TRBV3-1 (or the pseudogene TRBV3-2) with TRBJ2-5; 14 bases align to TRBD2. Germline trimming cut 3 bases from V and 3 bases from J; bases unmatched to any gene: 3. CDR3 length: 16 amino acids. Germline V CDR1 and CDR2: LGHDT, YNNKEL (reference sequence).

The gene calls are TRBV12-3 or TRBV12-4 and TRBJ1-5; TRBD1 is a possible D gene (6 bases). Trimming removed 6 bases at V and 9 bases at J, with 15 bases between. The CDR3 is 13 amino acids. The DNA of the CDR3 is TGTGCCAGCAGGTCGACAGGCGTTGGGCCCCAGCATTTT. Translation: CASRSTGVGPQHF.

This chain joins TRBV10-1 and TRBJ2-7; 7 bases match TRBD2. The germline V gene encodes CDR1 WNHNN and CDR2 SYGVQD (reference sequence). The V gene end was trimmed by 0 bases and the J gene end by 9 bases; junction bases not matched to a gene: 14. CDR3 length: 16 residues. CDR3 DNA sequence: TGCGCCAGCAGTGAGTCGGGGCGGGGGACCCGAGTTGGGCAGTACTTC. This gives the protein CASSESGRGTRVGQYF.

The rearrangement links TRBV7-2 to TRBJ2-5; 13 bases agree with TRBD2. Germline CDR1 is SGHTA and CDR2 is FQGNSA. The CDR3 consists of 17 residues. V lost 1 base and J lost 3; bases outside the gene matches: 5. The CDR3 nucleotides are TGTGCCAGCAGCTTAGTGGGCGGGACTAGCGGGAAAGAGACCCAGTACTTC. This encodes CASSLVGGTSGKETQYF.

The V and J genes are TRBV7-9 and TRBJ2-7; 9 nucleotides match TRBD1. J lost 4 bases, V lost 4 bases, and 5 bases had no gene match. CDR3 length: 14 amino acids. The germline V gene encodes CDR1 SEHNR and CDR2 FQNEAQ (reference sequence). The DNA of the CDR3 is TGTGCCAGCAGCTATACCGGGACAGGGTACGAGCAGTACTTC. This sequence encodes CASSYTGTGYEQYF. The entire variable domain, with the rest obtained from reference TRBV7-9 and TRBJ2-7, is as follows: DTGVSQNPRHKITKRGQNVTFRCDPISEHNRLYWYRQTLGQGPEFLTYFQNEAQLEKSRLLSDRFSAERPKGSFSTLEIQRTEQGDSAMYLCASSYTGTGYEQYFGPGTRLTVT.

This clone was observed a few times. V and J are TRBV18 and TRBJ1-2; D is perhaps TRBD1 (5 bases). Deletions cut 3 bases from V and 4 bases from J, with 15 bases between. This CDR3 is built from 15 residues. CDR1 is KGHSH, CDR2 LQKENI, per germline. CDR3 DNA: TGTGCCAGCTCACCCAGCCCTGGGGGGGTCTATGGCTACACCTTC. It translates to CASSPSPGGVYGYTF. The full variable domain, rest sourced from reference TRBV18 and TRBJ1-2, is NAGVMQNPRHLVRRRGQEARLRCSPMKGHSHVYWYRQLPEEGLKFMVYLQKENIIDESGMPKERFSAEFPKEGPSILRIQQVVRGDSAAYFCASSPSPGGVYGYTFGSGTRLTVV.

This clone was found a few times. The V and J genes are TRBV29-1 and TRBJ1-1; weak D call: TRBD1 (5 bases). The CDR3 is 15 amino acids. Trimming shortened V by 1 base and J by 1 base, and 13 bases separated the two germline ends. Germline V gene data show CDR1 as SQVTM and CDR2 as ANQGSEA. In DNA, the CDR3 is TGCAGCGTTGAAGGCATTCCCGGGGGGAACACTGAAGCTTTCTTT. Translating it yields CSVEGIPGGNTEAFF.

The V call is TRBV9, the J call TRBJ2-3, with 9 positions matching TRBD2. Germline-derived CDR1 and CDR2 are SGDLS and YYNGEE. The CDR3 has 17 residues. Trimming removed 4 bases from V and 0 bases from J; junction bases left unmatched: 9. CDR3: CASSRTSAGGSTDTQYF. Here the CDR3 DNA reads TGTGCCAGCAGCCGGACCTCCGCGGGGGGGAGCACAGATACGCAGTATTTT.

The V call is TRBV5-1, the J call TRBJ2-7, with TRBD1 matching 8 bases. V dropped 2 bases and J dropped 7; count of bases not matched to a gene: 5. Looked up from germline, CDR1 is SGHRS and CDR2 is YFSETQ. The CDR3 runs to 13 residues. CDR3 sequence (DNA): TGCGCCAGCAGCTTAGCACAGGGGGGAGAGCAGTACTTC. Encoded protein: CASSLAQGGEQYF.

The chain couples TRBV4-1 to TRBJ2-2, with D hard to call. Looked up from germline, CDR1 is MGHRA and CDR2 is YSYEKL. The ends were cut back, 0 bases at V and 6 bases at J, with 8 bases in the middle. The length of the CDR3 is 14 residues. CDR3 nucleotides: TGCGCCAGCAGCCAAGATCGAGTGGCCGGGGAGCTGTTTTTT. This sequence encodes CASSQDRVAGELFF.

This clone has only one observation. The J gene is TRBJ2-3, the V gene TRBV5-1, with 8 bases identical to TRBD1. With V trimmed by 4 bases and J by 1 base, 8 bases remained unmatched. Looked up from germline, CDR1 is SGHRS and CDR2 is YFSETQ. The CDR3 has 16 residues. DNA for the CDR3: TGCGCCAGCAGCGCGGACAGGGTTTTGGGCACAGATACGCAGTATTTT. As protein: CASSADRVLGTDTQYF.

This clone showed up just once. The V gene is TRBV2, the J gene TRBJ2-5, with 7 bases identical to TRBD2. This CDR3 spans 15 amino acids. CDR1 is SNHLY, CDR2 FYNNEI, per germline. Trimming cost V 4 bases and J 3 bases; bases outside gene matches: 8. The CDR3 loop reads CASSVRLAREETQYF. The CDR3 DNA reads as TGTGCCAGCAGTGTGAGACTAGCTAGGGAAGAGACCCAGTACTTC. The full variable domain, rest sourced from reference TRBV2 and TRBJ2-5, is EPEVTQTPSHQVTQMGQEVILRCVPISNHLYFYWYRQILGQKVEFLVSFYNNEISEKSEIFDDQFSVERPDGSNFTLKIRSTKLEDSAMYFCASSVRLAREETQYFGPGTRLLVL.

The chain has TRBV14 and TRBJ1-2; TRBD1 matches at 8 bases. Germline CDR1 is SGHDN and CDR2 is FVKESK. The junction had 2 bases not matched to a gene; V was cut back by 4 bases and J by 4 bases. The CDR3 is 13 amino acids. The CDR3 protein is CASSRGQGYGYTF. For the CDR3, the DNA is TGTGCCAGCAGCCGCGGACAGGGCTATGGCTACACCTTC.

The V gene is TRBV28, the J gene TRBJ1-5, with a tentative D call TRBD1 (6 bases). The CDR3 extends over 16 amino acids. The V end lost 7 bases, the J end lost 0 bases, and 16 bases lay between the germline ends. Germline V gene data show CDR1 as MDHEN and CDR2 as SYDVKM. The CDR3 is CASTLGGASSNQPQHF. The CDR3, as DNA: TGTGCCAGCACCCTCGGGGGGGCGAGTAGCAATCAGCCCCAGCATTTT.

The chain recombines TRBV28 with TRBJ1-6; 7 bases match TRBD1. The CDR3 spans 12 residues. Trimming removed 8 bases from V and 10 bases from J; junction bases left unmatched: 5. Germline V lookup: CDR1 MDHEN, CDR2 SYDVKM. This chain's CDR3 is CASQTGQSPLHF. The DNA of the CDR3 is TGTGCCAGCCAGACAGGGCAGTCACCCCTCCACTTT. The entire variable domain, with the rest obtained from reference TRBV28 and TRBJ1-6, is as follows: DVKVTQSSRYLVKRTGEKVFLECVQDMDHENMFWYRQDPGLGLRLIYFSYDVKMKEKGDIPEGYSVSREKKERFSLILESASTNQTSMYLCASQTGQSPLHFGNGTRLTVT.

This chain connects TRBV10-1 to TRBJ1-4, with no clear D. The CDR3 has 13 residues. Trimming removed 0 bases from V and 7 bases from J, with 6 bases in between. Germline assignment: CDR1 WNHNN and CDR2 SYGVQD (reference sequence). As DNA, the CDR3 is TGCGCCAGCAGTGAGTCGGGCATTGAAAAACTGTTTTTT. Translated, it gives CASSESGIEKLFF.

This chain connects TRBV7-6 to TRBJ2-5; D unclear. Germline assignment: CDR1 SGHVS and CDR2 FNYEAQ. The V gene lost 1 base and the J gene lost 2 bases, with 11 bases spanning the gap. This CDR3 has 15 residues. The DNA for the CDR3 is TGTGCCAGCAGCTTAGGAAGGTTAGCACAAGAGACCCAGTACTTC. Translation gives CASSLGRLAQETQYF.

The rearrangement links TRBV12-5 to TRBJ2-2; 9 bases fit TRBD1. The junction had 9 bases not matched to a gene; V was cut back by 4 bases and J by 3 bases. This CDR3 is built from 17 residues. Germline V gene sequence: CDR1 LGHNT, CDR2 FRNRAP. CDR3 protein: CASGSDRGEYDTGELFF. As DNA, the CDR3 is TGTGCTAGTGGTTCCGACAGGGGGGAGTACGACACCGGGGAGCTGTTTTTT. Full variable domain (outside the CDR3, taken from reference TRBV12-5 and TRBJ2-2): DARVTQTPRHKVTEMGQEVTMRCQPILGHNTVFWYRQTMMQGLELLAYFRNRAPLDDSGMPKDRFSAEMPDATLATLKIQPSEPRDSAVYFCASGSDRGEYDTGELFFGEGSRLTVL.

This clone showed up many times. The rearrangement joins TRBV5-5 to TRBJ1-2, with D uncertain. The CDR3 consists of 15 residues. Trimming shortened V by 4 bases and J by 3 bases, and 16 bases separated the two germline ends. Germline CDR1 reads SGHKS; CDR2 reads YYEKEE (reference sequence). CDR3 amino acids: CASSLSGSSHYGYTF. The CDR3 nucleotides are TGTGCCAGCAGCCTATCGGGATCGTCTCACTATGGCTACACCTTC.

The rearrangement uses TRBV2 and TRBJ1-6; D is unclear. Germline CDR1 SNHLY, CDR2 FYNNEI. The length of the CDR3 is 14 residues. V was trimmed by 3 bases and J by 10 bases, leaving 13 bases between them. CDR3 region: CASSDRGERSPLHF. The CDR3 DNA follows: TGTGCCAGCAGTGATCGCGGGGAGCGGTCACCCCTCCACTTT.